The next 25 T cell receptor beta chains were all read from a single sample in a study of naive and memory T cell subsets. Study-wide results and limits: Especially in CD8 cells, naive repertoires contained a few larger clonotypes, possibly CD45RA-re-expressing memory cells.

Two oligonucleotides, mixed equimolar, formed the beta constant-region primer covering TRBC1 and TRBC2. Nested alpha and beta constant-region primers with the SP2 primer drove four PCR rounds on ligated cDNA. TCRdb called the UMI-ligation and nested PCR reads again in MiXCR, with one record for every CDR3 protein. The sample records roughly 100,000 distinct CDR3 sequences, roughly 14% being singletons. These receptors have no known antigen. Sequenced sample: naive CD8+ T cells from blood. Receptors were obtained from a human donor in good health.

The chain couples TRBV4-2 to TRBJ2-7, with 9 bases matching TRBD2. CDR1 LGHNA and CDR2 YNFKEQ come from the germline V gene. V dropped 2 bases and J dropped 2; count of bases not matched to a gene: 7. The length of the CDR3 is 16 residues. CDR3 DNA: TGTGCCAGCAGCCAAAGCCGACTAGCGGAAGCCTACGAGCAGTACTTC. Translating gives CASSQSRLAEAYEQYF.

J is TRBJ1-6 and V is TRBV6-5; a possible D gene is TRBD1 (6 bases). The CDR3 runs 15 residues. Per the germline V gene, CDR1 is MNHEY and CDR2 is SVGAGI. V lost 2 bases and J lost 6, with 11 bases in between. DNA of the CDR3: TGTGCCAGCAGTTACGCTGCAGGGGTTAATTCACCCCTCCACTTT. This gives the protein CASSYAAGVNSPLHF.

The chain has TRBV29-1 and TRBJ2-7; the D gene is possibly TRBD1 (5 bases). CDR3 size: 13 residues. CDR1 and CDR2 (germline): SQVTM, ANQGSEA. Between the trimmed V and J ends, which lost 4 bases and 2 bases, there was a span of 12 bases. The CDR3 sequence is CSVGSGSTYEQYF. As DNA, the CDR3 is TGCAGCGTTGGGTCAGGGTCGACCTACGAGCAGTACTTC.

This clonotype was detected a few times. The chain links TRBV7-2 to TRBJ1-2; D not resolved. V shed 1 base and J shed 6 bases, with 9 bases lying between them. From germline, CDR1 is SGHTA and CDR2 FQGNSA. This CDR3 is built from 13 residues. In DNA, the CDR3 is TGTGCCAGCAGCTTAGGCAGGCGCAATGGCTACACCTTC. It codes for CASSLGRRNGYTF.

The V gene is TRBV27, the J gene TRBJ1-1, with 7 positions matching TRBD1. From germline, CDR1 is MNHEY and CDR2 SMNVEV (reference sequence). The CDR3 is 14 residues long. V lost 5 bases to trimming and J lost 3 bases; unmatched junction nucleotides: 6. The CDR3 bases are TGTGCCAGCAGTCCCTGGACAGGAGACACTGAAGCTTTCTTT. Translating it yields CASSPWTGDTEAFF.

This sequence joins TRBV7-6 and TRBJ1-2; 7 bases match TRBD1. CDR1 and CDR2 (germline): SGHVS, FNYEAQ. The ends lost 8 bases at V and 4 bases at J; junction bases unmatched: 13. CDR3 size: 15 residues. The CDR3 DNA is TGTGCCAGCGCTGCAAACAAGGGGGCGCGCTATGGCTACACCTTC. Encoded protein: CASAANKGARYGYTF.

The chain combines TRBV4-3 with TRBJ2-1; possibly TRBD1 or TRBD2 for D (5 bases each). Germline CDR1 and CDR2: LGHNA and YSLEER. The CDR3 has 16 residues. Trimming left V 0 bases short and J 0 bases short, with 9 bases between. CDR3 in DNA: TGCGCCAGCAGCCAAGATCCCGGGGCCTCCTACAATGAGCAGTTCTTC. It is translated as CASSQDPGASYNEQFF.

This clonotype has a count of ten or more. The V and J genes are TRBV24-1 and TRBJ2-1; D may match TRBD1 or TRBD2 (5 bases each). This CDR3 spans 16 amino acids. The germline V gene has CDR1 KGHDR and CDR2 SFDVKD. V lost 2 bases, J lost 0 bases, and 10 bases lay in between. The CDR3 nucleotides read TGTGCCACCAGTGATTCCTCAGGGAGCTCCTACAATGAGCAGTTCTTC. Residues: CATSDSSGSSYNEQFF.

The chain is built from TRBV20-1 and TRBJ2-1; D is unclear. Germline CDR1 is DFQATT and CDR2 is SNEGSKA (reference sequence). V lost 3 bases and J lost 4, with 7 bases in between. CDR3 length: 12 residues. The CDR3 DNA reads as TGCAGTGCTAGTCTACAGTACAATGAGCAGTTCTTC. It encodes CSASLQYNEQFF.

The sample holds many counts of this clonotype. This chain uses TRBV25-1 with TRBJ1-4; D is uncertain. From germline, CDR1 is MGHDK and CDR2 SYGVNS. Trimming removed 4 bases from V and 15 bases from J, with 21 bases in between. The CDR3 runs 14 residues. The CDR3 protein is CASSGPSRAAGLFF. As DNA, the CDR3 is TGTGCCAGCAGTGGGCCTAGTCGGGCCGCGGGATTGTTTTTT. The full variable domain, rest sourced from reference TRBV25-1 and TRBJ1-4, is EADIYQTPRYLVIGTGKKITLECSQTMGHDKMYWYQQDPGMELHLIHYSYGVNSTEKGDLSSESTVSRIRTEHFPLTLESARPSHTSQYLCASSGPSRAAGLFFGSGTQLSVL.

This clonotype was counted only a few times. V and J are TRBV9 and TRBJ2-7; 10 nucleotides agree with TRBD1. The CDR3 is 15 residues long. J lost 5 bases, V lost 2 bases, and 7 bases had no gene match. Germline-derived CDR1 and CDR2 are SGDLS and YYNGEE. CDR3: CASSVGRTGGHEQYF. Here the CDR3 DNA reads TGTGCCAGCAGCGTCGGCCGGACAGGGGGTCACGAGCAGTACTTC. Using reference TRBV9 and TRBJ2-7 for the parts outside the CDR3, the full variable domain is DSGVTQTPKHLITATGQRVTLRCSPRSGDLSVYWYQQSLDQGLQFLIQYYNGEERAKGNILERFSAQQFPDLHSELNLSSLELGDSALYFCASSVGRTGGHEQYFGPGTRLTVT.

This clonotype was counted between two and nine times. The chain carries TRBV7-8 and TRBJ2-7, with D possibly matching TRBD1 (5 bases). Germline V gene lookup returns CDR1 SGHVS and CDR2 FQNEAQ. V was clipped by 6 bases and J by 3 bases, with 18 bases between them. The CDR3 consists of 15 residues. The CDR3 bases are TGTGCCAGCAGGTCAGGGTCGGGCCCACGCTACGAGCAGTACTTC. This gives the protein CASRSGSGPRYEQYF.

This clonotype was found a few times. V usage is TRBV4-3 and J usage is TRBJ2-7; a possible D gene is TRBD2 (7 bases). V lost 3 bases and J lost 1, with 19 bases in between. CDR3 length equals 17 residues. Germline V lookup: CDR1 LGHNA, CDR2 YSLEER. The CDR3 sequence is CASSQARGGLVSYEQYF. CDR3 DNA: TGCGCCAGCAGCCAGGCTCGCGGGGGCCTCGTATCCTACGAGCAGTACTTC.

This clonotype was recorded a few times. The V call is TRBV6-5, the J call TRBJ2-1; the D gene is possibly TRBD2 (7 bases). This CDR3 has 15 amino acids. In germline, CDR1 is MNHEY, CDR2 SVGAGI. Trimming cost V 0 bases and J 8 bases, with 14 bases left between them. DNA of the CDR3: TGTGCCAGCAGTTACTCGGGGGGGCTTGTTGATGAGCAGTTCTTC. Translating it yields CASSYSGGLVDEQFF.

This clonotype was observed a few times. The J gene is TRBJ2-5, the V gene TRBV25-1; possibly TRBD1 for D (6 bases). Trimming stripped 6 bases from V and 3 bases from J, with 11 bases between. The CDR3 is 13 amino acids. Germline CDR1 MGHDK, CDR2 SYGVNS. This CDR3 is CASSRTAKETQYF. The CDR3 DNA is TGTGCCAGCAGCCGGACAGCCAAAGAGACCCAGTACTTC.

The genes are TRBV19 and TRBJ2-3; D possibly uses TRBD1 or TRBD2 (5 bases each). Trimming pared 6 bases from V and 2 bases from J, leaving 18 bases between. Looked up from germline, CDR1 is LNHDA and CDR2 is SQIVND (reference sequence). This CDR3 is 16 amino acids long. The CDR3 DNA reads TGTGCCAGTAGAGGTGGGACGAATAGCCCCACAGATACGCAGTATTTT. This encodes CASRGGTNSPTDTQYF.

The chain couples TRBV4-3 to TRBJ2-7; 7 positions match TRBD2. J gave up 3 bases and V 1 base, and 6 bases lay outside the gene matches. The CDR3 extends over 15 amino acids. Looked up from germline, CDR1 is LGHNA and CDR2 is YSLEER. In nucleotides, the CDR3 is TGCGCCAGCAGCCAAGCGGGGGGTGAAGTCTACGAGCAGTACTTC. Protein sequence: CASSQAGGEVYEQYF.

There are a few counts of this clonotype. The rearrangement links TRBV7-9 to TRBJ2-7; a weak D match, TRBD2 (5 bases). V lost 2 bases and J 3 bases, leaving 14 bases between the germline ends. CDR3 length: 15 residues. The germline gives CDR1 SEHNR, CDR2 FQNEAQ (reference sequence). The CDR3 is CASSLSLSGLYEQYF. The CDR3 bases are TGTGCCAGCAGCTTATCGCTAAGCGGACTCTACGAGCAGTACTTC.

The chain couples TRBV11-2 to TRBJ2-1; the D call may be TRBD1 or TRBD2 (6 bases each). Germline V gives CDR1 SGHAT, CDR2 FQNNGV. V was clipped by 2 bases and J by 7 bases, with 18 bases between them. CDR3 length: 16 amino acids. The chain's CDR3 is CASSLTTGRYKNEQFF. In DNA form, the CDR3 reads TGTGCCAGCAGCTTAACCACAGGGAGGTACAAAAATGAGCAGTTCTTC. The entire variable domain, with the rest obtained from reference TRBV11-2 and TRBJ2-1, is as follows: EAGVAQSPRYKIIEKRQSVAFWCNPISGHATLYWYQQILGQGPKLLIQFQNNGVVDDSQLPKDRFSAERLKGVDSTLKIQPAKLEDSAVYLCASSLTTGRYKNEQFFGPGTRLTVL.

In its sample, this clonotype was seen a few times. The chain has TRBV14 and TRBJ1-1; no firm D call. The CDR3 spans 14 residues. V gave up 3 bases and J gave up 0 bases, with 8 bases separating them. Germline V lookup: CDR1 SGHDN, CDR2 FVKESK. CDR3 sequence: CASSHGHMNTEAFF. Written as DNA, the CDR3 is TGTGCCAGCAGCCACGGCCACATGAACACTGAAGCTTTCTTT.

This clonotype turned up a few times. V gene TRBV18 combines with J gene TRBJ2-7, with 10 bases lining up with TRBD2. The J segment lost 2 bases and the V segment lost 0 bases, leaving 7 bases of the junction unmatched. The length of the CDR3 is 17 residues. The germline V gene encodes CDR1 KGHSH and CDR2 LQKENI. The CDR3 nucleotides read TGTGCCAGCTCACCACCAGACCTAGCGGGGGCAGCCTACGAGCAGTACTTC. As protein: CASSPPDLAGAAYEQYF.

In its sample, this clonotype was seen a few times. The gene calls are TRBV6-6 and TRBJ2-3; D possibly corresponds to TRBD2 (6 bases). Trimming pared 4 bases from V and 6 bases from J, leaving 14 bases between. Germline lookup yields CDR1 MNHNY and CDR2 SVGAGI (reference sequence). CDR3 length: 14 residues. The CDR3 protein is CASSSLGSLDTQYF. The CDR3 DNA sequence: TGTGCCAGCAGTTCCCTCGGGAGTTTGGATACGCAGTATTTT.

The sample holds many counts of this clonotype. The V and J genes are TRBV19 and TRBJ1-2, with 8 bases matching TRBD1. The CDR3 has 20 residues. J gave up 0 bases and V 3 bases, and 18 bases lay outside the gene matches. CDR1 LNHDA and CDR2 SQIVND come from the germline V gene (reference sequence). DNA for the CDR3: TGTGCCAGTAGTATTTTTACCGCCGGACAGGGTATGAAGACTAACTATGGCTACACCTTC. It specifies CASSIFTAGQGMKTNYGYTF.

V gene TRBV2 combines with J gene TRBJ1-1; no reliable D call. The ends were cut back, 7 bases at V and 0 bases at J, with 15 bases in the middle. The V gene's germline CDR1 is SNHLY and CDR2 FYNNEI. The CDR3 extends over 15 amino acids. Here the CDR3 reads CASNRGPLMNTEAFF. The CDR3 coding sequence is TGTGCCAGCAACCGCGGGCCCCTTATGAACACTGAAGCTTTCTTT.

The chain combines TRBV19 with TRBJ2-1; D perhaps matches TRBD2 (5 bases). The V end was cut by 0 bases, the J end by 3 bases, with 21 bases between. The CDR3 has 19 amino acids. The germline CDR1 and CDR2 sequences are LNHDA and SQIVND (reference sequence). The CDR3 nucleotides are TGTGCCAGTAGTATAGATTCCGGCGTCGGACTCCCCCTCTACAATGAGCAGTTCTTC. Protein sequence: CASSIDSGVGLPLYNEQFF.